The rows below give T cell receptor beta chains drawn from one sample of a study of patients and donors after allogeneic stem cell transplantation. MiXCR, applied by TCRdb to the RT-PCR reads, yields one record per CDR3 protein. The table has under 200,000 distinct CDR3 sequences, approximately 30% seen once. The sample was blood, either unsorted or a sorted T cell fraction (not recorded which). Every receptor here comes from a human donor who was either an allogeneic HSCT recipient or a stem cell or donor lymphocyte infusion donor (not recorded which). It is not recorded whose cells these are; they may come from a transplant donor. CDR3s include the opening cysteine and the closing phenylalanine or tryptophan. The D gene is left open where the match is weak. Not every row has a clone size; where given, it reads once, few, many or a size class.

cdr3_length j_call d_call v_call clone_size cdr3_aa cdr3_nt
14 TRBJ2-7 TRBD1 TRBV7-9 NA CASSLLPGQGQQYF TGTGCCAGCAGCTTACTACCGGGACAGGGTCAGCAGTACTTC
13 TRBJ1-6 NA TRBV20-1 many CSASGGANSPLHF TGCAGTGCTAGCGGCGGCGCTAATTCACCCCTCCACTTT
14 TRBJ1-6 NA TRBV25-1 NA CASTPPSYNSPLHF TGTGCCAGCACCCCTCCCTCCTATAATTCACCCCTCCACTTT
15 TRBJ2-7 NA TRBV5-6 NA CASTSQREIPYEQYF TGTGCCAGCACCAGTCAACGGGAGATCCCCTACGAGCAGTACTTC
14 TRBJ2-7 TRBD1 TRBV4-1 NA CASSQVDRVGEQYF TGCGCCAGCAGCCAAGTCGACAGGGTAGGCGAGCAGTACTTC
13 TRBJ1-4 NA TRBV28 NA CAGSTGASEKLFF TGTGCCGGGAGTACGGGAGCTTCGGAAAAACTGTTTTTT
16 TRBJ2-7 TRBD2 TRBV6-5 NA CASSSPTLAGAGEQYF TGTGCCAGCAGTTCCCCAACACTAGCGGGAGCGGGCGAGCAGTACTTC
12 TRBJ2-1 NA TRBV4-2 NA CASSQILGEQFF TGTGCCAGCAGCCAGATTCTAGGTGAGCAGTTCTTC
12 TRBJ1-2 NA TRBV30 few CAWSVSVEGYTF TGTGCCTGGAGTGTATCTGTGGAGGGCTACACCTTC
13 TRBJ2-1 NA TRBV5-8 NA CASSLSRGTFEFF TGTGCCAGCAGCTTGTCTCGCGGTACGTTCGAGTTCTTC
15 TRBJ2-1 NA TRBV12-3/TRBV12-4 few CASTLRTTTYNEQFF TGTGCCAGCACATTACGGACTACAACCTACAATGAGCAGTTCTTC
13 TRBJ1-3 NA TRBV11-3 NA CASSVGSGNTIYF TGTGCCAGCTCGGTCGGCTCTGGAAACACCATATATTTT
12 TRBJ2-7 NA TRBV12-3/TRBV12-4 few CASSLMGHEQYF TGTGCCAGCAGTTTGATGGGGCACGAGCAGTACTTC
15 TRBJ2-2 NA TRBV4-2 few CASSQATLNTGELFF TGTGCCAGCAGCCAAGCTACTTTGAACACCGGGGAGCTGTTTTTT
15 TRBJ1-2 TRBD1 TRBV5-1 many CASSLEDRPSYGYTF TGCGCCAGCAGCTTGGAGGACAGGCCCTCCTATGGCTACACCTTC
17 TRBJ1-3 TRBD1 TRBV4-2 few CASSQATGPSSGNTIYF TGTGCCAGCAGCCAAGCGACAGGGCCGAGCTCTGGAAACACCATATATTTT
18 TRBJ2-5 TRBD1 TRBV24-1 NA CATSDRQGYPRYQETQYF TGTGCCACCAGTGATCGACAGGGGTATCCTAGGTACCAAGAGACCCAGTACTTC
14 TRBJ2-2 TRBD1 TRBV5-1 few CASSLDGQGRELFF TGCGCCAGCAGTTTGGACGGACAGGGGAGGGAGCTGTTTTTT
14 TRBJ2-7 TRBD2 TRBV3-1 NA CASSQGLAGREQYF TGTGCCAGCAGCCAAGGGCTAGCGGGACGCGAGCAGTACTTC
11 TRBJ1-2 NA TRBV25-1 few CASKGDYGYTF TGTGCCAGCAAAGGGGACTATGGCTACACCTTC
15 TRBJ2-1 TRBD2 TRBV5-1 once CASSLGLATYNEQFF TGCGCCAGCAGCCTCGGACTAGCGACCTACAATGAGCAGTTCTTC
16 TRBJ2-1 TRBD2 TRBV7-3 NA CASSKTSGSGGNEQFF TGTGCCAGCAGCAAGACTAGCGGGTCCGGAGGCAATGAGCAGTTCTTC
14 TRBJ1-1 NA TRBV9 few CASSVVEGRAEAFF TGTGCCAGCAGCGTAGTAGAGGGGCGCGCTGAAGCTTTCTTT
18 TRBJ1-5 NA TRBV3-1 NA CASSQTWGRGRSNQPQHF TGTGCCAGCAGCCAAACATGGGGGCGCGGTCGGAGCAATCAGCCCCAGCATTTT
18 TRBJ2-3 TRBD1 TRBV12-3/TRBV12-4 NA CASSLIVLGGQGTDTQYF TGTGCCAGCAGTTTGATAGTTTTGGGGGGACAGGGGACAGATACGCAGTATTTT
16 TRBJ1-4 TRBD1 TRBV4-1 NA CASSQDPGTGDEKLFF TGCGCCAGCAGCCAAGACCCCGGGACAGGGGATGAAAAACTGTTTTTT
11 TRBJ1-2 NA TRBV6-5 few CASSQGFGYTF TGTGCCAGCAGTCAGGGTTTTGGCTACACCTTC
16 TRBJ2-1 TRBD1 TRBV7-9 few CASSVSRDRVYNEQFF TGTGCCAGCAGCGTTAGCCGGGACAGGGTTTACAATGAGCAGTTCTTC
17 TRBJ2-1 NA TRBV3-1 NA CASSQDLGGPSYNEQFF TGTGCCAGCAGCCAAGATTTGGGGGGCCCGTCCTACAATGAGCAGTTCTTC
13 TRBJ1-2 TRBD1 TRBV5-1 many CASSPDRAYGYTF TGCGCCAGCAGCCCCGACAGGGCCTATGGCTACACCTTC
14 TRBJ1-6 NA TRBV4-3 many CASSQVGFNSPLHF TGCGCCAGCAGCCAAGTTGGGTTTAATTCACCCCTCCACTTT
13 TRBJ2-5 NA TRBV24-1 few CATSDRREETQYF TGTGCCACCAGTGATCGCAGGGAGGAGACCCAGTACTTC
14 TRBJ1-3 NA TRBV5-4 NA CASSLDGGGNTIYF TGTGCCAGCAGCTTGGATGGAGGGGGAAACACCATATATTTT
14 TRBJ1-5 NA TRBV12-3/TRBV12-4 many CASSERTGKSPQHF TGTGCCAGCAGTGAAAGGACTGGGAAATCGCCCCAGCATTTT
15 TRBJ2-5 TRBD1 TRBV7-2 many CASSLNQGQGETQYF TGTGCCAGCAGCTTAAATCAGGGACAGGGGGAGACCCAGTACTTC
14 TRBJ2-3 TRBD1 TRBV25-1 few CASSVGQGTDTQYF TGTGCCAGCAGTGTGGGACAGGGAACAGATACGCAGTATTTT
13 TRBJ2-1 NA TRBV10-3 few CAISELEGTLQFF TGTGCCATCAGTGAACTCGAAGGGACACTGCAGTTCTTC
17 TRBJ2-5 TRBD1 TRBV11-1 few CASSLRDRGTLKATQYF TGTGCCAGCAGCCTAAGGGACAGGGGAACCCTTAAGGCGACCCAGTACTTC
13 TRBJ2-7 NA TRBV28 NA CASSLFNRNEQYF TGTGCCAGCAGTTTATTTAACAGGAACGAGCAGTACTTC
12 TRBJ1-6 NA TRBV4-3 few CASSHRNSPLHF TGCGCCAGCAGCCACCGTAATTCACCCCTCCACTTT
15 TRBJ2-4 NA TRBV20-1 NA CSSPRRELAKNIQYF TGCAGTTCCCCCAGGCGGGAACTAGCCAAAAACATTCAGTACTTC
13 TRBJ1-3 NA TRBV7-3 NA CASSLTPGNTIYF TGTGCCAGCAGCTTAACTCCTGGAAACACCATATATTTT
15 TRBJ2-1 TRBD2 TRBV4-3 few CASSQDAGDFIEQFF TGCGCCAGCAGCCAAGACGCGGGAGACTTTATTGAGCAGTTCTTC
13 TRBJ1-1 NA TRBV18 few CASSYSEDTEAFF TGTGCCAGCTCCTACTCAGAGGACACTGAAGCTTTCTTT
15 TRBJ2-1 TRBD2 TRBV12-3/TRBV12-4 few CASSLGLAWGSEQFF TGTGCCAGCAGTTTAGGACTAGCATGGGGGAGTGAGCAGTTCTTC
13 TRBJ2-5 NA TRBV6-5 NA CASSYALQETQYF TGTGCCAGCAGTTACGCGCTACAAGAGACCCAGTACTTC
14 TRBJ2-3 TRBD2 TRBV29-1 NA CSVELAGVTDTQYF TGCAGCGTTGAGCTAGCGGGAGTGACAGATACGCAGTATTTT
12 TRBJ1-1 NA TRBV30 NA CAWSPVNTEAFF TGTGCCTGGAGTCCAGTGAACACTGAAGCTTTCTTT
13 TRBJ1-1 NA TRBV29-1 few CSVAGVIRSEAFF TGCAGCGTAGCAGGGGTTATACGATCCGAAGCTTTCTTT
14 TRBJ2-7 TRBD2 TRBV20-1 few CSAGTSGRIYEQYF TGCAGTGCTGGGACTAGCGGGAGGATATACGAGCAGTACTTC
13 TRBJ1-3 NA TRBV4-1 many CASSQGLGNTIYF TGCGCCAGCAGCCAGGGGCTGGGAAACACCATATATTTT
17 TRBJ2-6 NA TRBV11-2 NA CASSLYGGTSGANVLTF TGTGCCAGCAGCTTATACGGCGGAACCTCTGGGGCCAACGTCCTGACTTTC